Judged by abundance, the clone carrying this T cell receptor (beta chain) is medium-sized. Its antigen is unknown. The data derive from a study of T cells in localized non-small cell lung cancer. Overall study results and limits: Within adjacent lung there appeared a median about 54 of the top 100 tumor clones. Uninvolved adjacent lung showed the highest T cell clonality, exceeding tumor.

CDR1 and CDR2 from the germline V gene are SGDLS and YYNGEE. The V end was cut by 4 bases, the J end by 3 bases, with 9 bases between. There are 13 residues in the CDR3. Produced via immunoSEQ multiplex PCR; TCRdb's table is partial and in-frame only. The data show a few thousand clones, with approximately 30% seen just once and 25% to 30% held by the top ten. The specimen was normal lung tissue next to the tumor, collected before any cancer treatment. The V gene is TRBV9, the J gene TRBJ2-3; unclear D gene. The sequence came from a man aged 40-75 years with stage I lung adenocarcinoma. CDR3 DNA sequence: TGTGCCAGCAGCCTGATGGGGACAGATACGCAGTATTTT. It translates to CASSLMGTDTQYF.